The present entry profiles one T cell receptor beta chain with its context. These data originate in a study of blood T cell repertoires in COVID-19. Across the whole study: Sites across the United States, Italy and Spain contributed samples from acute and convalescent COVID-19. Nucleic acid was either cDNA or gDNA, and it came from T cells, B-cell-depleted T cells, or PBMCs.

In the authors' workflow: Quantification of nucleated cells was approximated via reference gene primer amplification. The repertoire was sequenced with immunoSEQ multiplex PCR; TCRdb's copy has only in-frame clones and lacks some. That table is the source of V, J and clone size, and D and trimming were worked out from the DNA. The sample records some 250,000 clones, approximately 83% being singletons. Germline V gives CDR1 SGHRS, CDR2 YFSETQ. The CDR3 totals 14 residues. The ends lost 0 bases at V and 7 bases at J; junction bases unmatched: 2. Input material: peripheral blood. The receptor was derived from a woman aged 25 to 39 who had recovered from COVID-19. This chain uses TRBV5-1 with TRBJ1-4, with 8 nucleotides matching TRBD1. The CDR3 reads CASSLGTGREKLFF. The CDR3 bases are TGCGCCAGCAGCTTGGGGACAGGGCGTGAAAAACTGTTTTTT.